The 14 T cell receptor beta chains presented below share a single source sample, sequenced in a study of a mutant IDH1 vaccine in newly diagnosed glioma. Measured with immunoSEQ multiplex PCR; TCRdb has only the in-frame clones, and not every one. The sample consists of 52,000 or so clones, around 82% of them appearing once. Described time point: week 5, during vaccination. Doses consisted of 300 ug of mutant IDH1 20-mer peptide each, paired with topical imiquimod. Antigen specificity for these receptors is unknown. The sequencing here drew on PBMCs, taken from a glioma patient whose treatment included an IDH1 peptide vaccine. All receptors derive from a young woman with glioma. Some clones in this sample may be carry-over from other donors' samples.

The rearrangement joins TRBV7-9 to TRBJ2-5, with D perhaps matching TRBD1 or TRBD2 (5 bases each). Trimming stripped 5 bases from V and 5 bases from J, with 12 bases between. The CDR3 sequence is 13 residues long. Germline V gene sequence: CDR1 SEHNR, CDR2 FQNEAQ (reference sequence). CDR3 loop: CASSASGDETQYF. The DNA of the CDR3 is TGTGCCAGCAGCGCCTCCGGGGACGAGACCCAGTACTTC.

This chain links TRBV4-1 with TRBJ1-2, with a possible D match to TRBD1 (5 bases). The CDR3 runs to 16 residues. CDR1 MGHRA and CDR2 YSYEKL come from the germline V gene. This CDR3 is CAAAEGSTALQGGYTF. In nucleotides, the CDR3 is TGCGCAGCAGCGGAGGGGTCGACAGCCCTTCAAGGTGGCTACACCTTC.

The chain is built from TRBV7-3 and TRBJ2-2; 8 nucleotides line up with TRBD1. CDR1 and CDR2 (germline): SGHTA, FQGTGA. The CDR3 is 19 amino acids. The V segment lost 5 bases and the J segment 3 bases; nucleotides outside the gene matches: 17. CDR3 amino acids: CASSPRPSGGVSDTGELFF. In DNA, the CDR3 is TGTGCCAGCAGCCCGAGGCCATCAGGGGGCGTGTCGGACACCGGGGAGCTGTTTTTT.

The genes are TRBV5-4 and TRBJ2-7, with D maybe TRBD1 (5 bases). From germline, CDR1 is SGHNT and CDR2 YYREEE (reference sequence). V gave up 0 bases and J gave up 2 bases, with 18 bases separating them. CDR3 size: 17 residues. For the CDR3, the DNA is TGTGCCAGCAGCTTGGGGGGAATTGGCAGGGCCCCCTACGAGCAGTACTTC. It encodes CASSLGGIGRAPYEQYF.

In this sample, this clone turned up a few times. One end of the junction is discordant with germline, which a read error may explain. V gene TRBV7-7 combines with J gene TRBJ2-1, with TRBD2 matching 9 bases. Germline CDR1 and CDR2: SSHAT and FNYEAQ (reference sequence). This CDR3 spans 18 amino acids. The CDR3 region is CASSLEFSGSGAYNEQFF. The DNA for the CDR3 is TGTGCTAGCAGCTTAGAGTTTAGCGGGAGTGGGGCTTACAATGAGCAGTTCTTC.

V usage is TRBV29-1 and J usage is TRBJ1-2, with a weak D call TRBD1 (5 bases). Germline V gene sequence: CDR1 SQVTM, CDR2 ANQGSEA. The length of the CDR3 is 8 residues. Written as DNA, the CDR3 is TGCAGGGGGGACTTGACCACCTTC. Amino acids: CRGDLTTF.

The chain is built from TRBV25-1 and TRBJ1-2, with no clear D. The ends were cut back, 1 base at V and 6 bases at J, with 15 bases in the middle. This CDR3 comprises 15 residues. In germline, CDR1 is MGHDK, CDR2 SYGVNS. The CDR3 loop reads CASSESAGFMDGYTF. The CDR3 DNA follows: TGTGCCAGCAGTGAATCGGCGGGGTTTATGGATGGCTACACCTTC.

This clone was observed a single time. CDR3 sequence reads: CASSRQGSEQYF. CDR3 sequence (DNA): TGTGCCAGCAGCCGACAGGGAAGCGAGCAGTACTTC. The V and J genes are TRBV27 and TRBJ2-7; the match to TRBD1 covers 7 bases. The V gene end was trimmed by 6 bases and the J gene end by 6 bases; junction bases not matched to a gene: 5. CDR1 is MNHEY and CDR2 is SMNVEV in the germline V gene (reference sequence). This CDR3 contains 12 residues.

CDR3 sequence reads: CASSVGQPSDEQYF. DNA for the CDR3: TGTGCCAGCAGCGTTGGGCAGCCATCCGACGAGCAGTACTTC. The chain joins TRBV9 to TRBJ2-7; no clear D gene. V dropped 2 bases and J dropped 5 bases, with 14 bases sitting between them. CDR1 is SGDLS and CDR2 is YYNGEE in the germline V gene. The length of the CDR3 is 14 residues.

This sequence joins TRBV18 and TRBJ1-2, with D perhaps TRBD1 (5 bases). V was shortened by 1 base and J by 4 bases, with 13 bases between the two germline ends. The germline V gene has CDR1 KGHSH and CDR2 LQKENI. The length of the CDR3 is 15 residues. CDR3 sequence: CASSPRADRSYGYTF. CDR3 nucleotides: TGTGCCAGCTCACCACGAGCCGACAGAAGCTATGGCTACACCTTC.

The genes are TRBV5-6 and TRBJ2-5; no clear D gene. V was trimmed by 2 bases and J by 5 bases, leaving 4 bases between them. The CDR3 has 11 amino acids. Per the germline V gene, CDR1 is SGHDT and CDR2 is YYEEEE. In nucleotides, the CDR3 is TGTGCCAGCAGCTTATCTGAGACCCAGTACTTC. This sequence encodes CASSLSETQYF.

This clone was seen only once. The J gene is TRBJ1-3, the V gene TRBV9; D ambiguous. The V end lost 6 bases, the J end lost 2 bases, and 12 bases lay between the germline ends. In germline, CDR1 is SGDLS, CDR2 YYNGEE. This CDR3 spans 14 amino acids. The chain's CDR3 is CASTPSVTGNTIYF. CDR3 coding DNA: TGTGCCAGCACCCCATCGGTAACTGGAAACACCATATATTTT.

The chain uses TRBV21-1 and TRBJ1-1; TRBD1, the table's D call, was not compared with the DNA. TRBV21-1 is a known pseudogene. The CDR3 consists of 15 residues. CDR3 sequence: CASSKAAGMNTEAFF. The CDR3 DNA reads as TGTGCCAGCAGCAAAGCCGCAGGGATGAACACTGAAGCTTTCTTT.

The rearrangement uses TRBV6-6 and TRBJ1-5, with a tentative D call TRBD1 (5 bases). This CDR3 is 13 amino acids long. Germline values: CDR1 MNHNY, CDR2 SVGAGI (reference sequence). The V gene lost 6 bases and the J gene lost 7 bases, with 13 bases spanning the gap. DNA of the CDR3: TGTGCCAGCAGGGACTTTGGGGACCAGCCCCAGCATTTT. Its protein is CASRDFGDQPQHF.